These T cell receptor beta chains were read from a single sample in a study of T cell responses to AZD1222 COVID-19 vaccine. Here immunoSEQ multiplex PCR was the method, and the copy in TCRdb shows in-frame clones only, minus some. The data contain 130,000 to 150,000 clones, 90% of them singletons. The sample in question was peripheral blood, obtained on day 0 of AZD1222 vaccination. Receptor source: an adult in good health. Each CDR3 is given with its conserved first and last residue. D genes are given only for firm matches. Expanded clones get a size class; other rows say once, few or many, or leave the size out.

d_call: TRBD2
j_call: TRBJ2-2
cdr3_length: 15
v_call: TRBV9
clone_size: .
cdr3_aa: CASSLAGANTGELFF
cdr3_nt: TGTGCCAGCAGTCTAGCGGGAGCGAACACCGGGGAGCTGTTTTTT

d_call: .
j_call: TRBJ2-5
cdr3_length: 15
v_call: TRBV27
clone_size: .
cdr3_aa: CASSAVWGGQETQYF
cdr3_nt: TGTGCCAGCAGCGCCGTGTGGGGTGGGCAAGAGACCCAGTACTTC

d_call: .
j_call: TRBJ2-6
cdr3_length: 15
v_call: TRBV19
clone_size: .
cdr3_aa: CASSIQGRGANVLTF
cdr3_nt: TGTGCCAGTAGTATTCAGGGGAGAGGGGCCAACGTCCTGACTTTC

d_call: TRBD2
j_call: TRBJ2-1
cdr3_length: 18
v_call: TRBV12-5
clone_size: .
cdr3_aa: CASGLTSGGPPGVHEQFF
cdr3_nt: TGTGCTAGTGGTTTGACTAGCGGGGGGCCCCCCGGTGTGCATGAGCAGTTCTTC

d_call: TRBD1
j_call: TRBJ1-4
cdr3_length: 13
v_call: TRBV29-1
clone_size: .
cdr3_aa: CSVVGTGGEKLFF
cdr3_nt: TGCAGCGTTGTTGGGACAGGGGGCGAAAAACTGTTTTTT

d_call: TRBD2
j_call: TRBJ2-1
cdr3_length: 18
v_call: TRBV4-1
clone_size: once
cdr3_aa: CASSQTGTSGRAGNEQFF
cdr3_nt: TGCGCCAGCAGCCAAACCGGGACTAGCGGGAGGGCGGGGAATGAGCAGTTCTTC

d_call: .
j_call: TRBJ2-3
cdr3_length: 15
v_call: TRBV11-2
clone_size: .
cdr3_aa: CASSLDLVGTDTQYF
cdr3_nt: TGTGCCAGCAGCTTAGATTTGGTCGGCACAGATACGCAGTATTTT

d_call: .
j_call: TRBJ2-2
cdr3_length: 13
v_call: TRBV3-1/TRBV3-2
clone_size: few
cdr3_aa: CASSLGATGELFF
cdr3_nt: TGTGCCAGCAGCTTAGGAGCGACCGGGGAGCTGTTTTTT

d_call: TRBD1
j_call: TRBJ1-1
cdr3_length: 15
v_call: TRBV7-2
clone_size: .
cdr3_aa: CASSPLTGGVAEAFF
cdr3_nt: TGTGCCAGCAGCCCCCTGACAGGGGGGGTGGCTGAAGCTTTCTTT

d_call: .
j_call: TRBJ1-4
cdr3_length: 15
v_call: TRBV9
clone_size: .
cdr3_aa: CASSGGGRFSEKLFF
cdr3_nt: TGTGCCAGCAGCGGTGGAGGGCGGTTCAGTGAAAAACTGTTTTTT

d_call: .
j_call: TRBJ1-6
cdr3_length: 13
v_call: TRBV7-9
clone_size: .
cdr3_aa: CASSLAVHQPLHF
cdr3_nt: TGTGCCAGCAGCTTAGCTGTGCATCAACCCCTCCACTTT

d_call: TRBD1
j_call: TRBJ1-2
cdr3_length: 14
v_call: TRBV30
clone_size: .
cdr3_aa: CAWKRRQGSWGYTF
cdr3_nt: TGTGCCTGGAAGAGGAGACAGGGGAGTTGGGGCTACACCTTC

d_call: TRBD2
j_call: TRBJ2-2
cdr3_length: 14
v_call: TRBV7-2
clone_size: .
cdr3_aa: CASSSGGAPGELFF
cdr3_nt: TGTGCCAGCAGCTCGGGGGGGGCTCCCGGGGAGCTGTTTTTT

d_call: TRBD2
j_call: TRBJ2-1
cdr3_length: 15
v_call: TRBV5-1
clone_size: .
cdr3_aa: CASSSTSGGYNEQFF
cdr3_nt: TGCGCCAGCAGCTCCACTAGCGGGGGATATAATGAGCAGTTCTTC

d_call: TRBD1
j_call: TRBJ1-1
cdr3_length: 14
v_call: TRBV7-3
clone_size: .
cdr3_aa: CASSLDRGLERAFF
cdr3_nt: TGTGCCAGCAGCCTTGACAGGGGGCTCGAAAGAGCTTTCTTT

d_call: .
j_call: TRBJ1-3
cdr3_length: 13
v_call: TRBV30
clone_size: .
cdr3_aa: CAWRKTAGNTIYF
cdr3_nt: TGTGCCTGGAGAAAGACAGCTGGAAACACCATATATTTT

d_call: TRBD1
j_call: TRBJ1-1
cdr3_length: 20
v_call: TRBV5-4
clone_size: .
cdr3_aa: CASSLWTPFSLDRGNTEAFF
cdr3_nt: TGTGCCAGCAGCTTGTGGACACCTTTTTCATTAGACAGGGGCAACACTGAAGCTTTCTTT

d_call: .
j_call: TRBJ1-4
cdr3_length: 15
v_call: TRBV2
clone_size: .
cdr3_aa: CASTRGIAVTEKLFF
cdr3_nt: TGTGCCAGTACCCGGGGGATAGCGGTGACGGAAAAACTGTTTTTT

d_call: .
j_call: TRBJ1-5
cdr3_length: 14
v_call: TRBV5-1
clone_size: .
cdr3_aa: CASSLIGGDQPQHF
cdr3_nt: TGCGCCAGCAGCTTAATCGGGGGTGATCAGCCCCAGCATTTT

d_call: .
j_call: TRBJ2-7
cdr3_length: 14
v_call: TRBV5-1
clone_size: .
cdr3_aa: CASSLFGAGDEQYF
cdr3_nt: TGCGCCAGCAGCTTGTTTGGGGCCGGCGACGAGCAGTACTTC

d_call: .
j_call: TRBJ2-2
cdr3_length: 14
v_call: TRBV30
clone_size: .
cdr3_aa: CAWSVAGFTGELFF
cdr3_nt: TGTGCCTGGAGTGTAGCGGGTTTCACCGGGGAGCTGTTTTTT

d_call: TRBD2
j_call: TRBJ2-5
cdr3_length: 16
v_call: TRBV3-1/TRBV3-2
clone_size: once
cdr3_aa: CATAKGLAGWGETQYF
cdr3_nt: TGTGCCACAGCCAAGGGGCTAGCGGGATGGGGAGAGACCCAGTACTTC

d_call: .
j_call: TRBJ1-2
cdr3_length: 14
v_call: TRBV30
clone_size: .
cdr3_aa: CACGMLRAAWGYTF
cdr3_nt: TGTGCCTGCGGTATGTTGAGGGCAGCTTGGGGCTACACCTTC

d_call: TRBD2
j_call: TRBJ2-7
cdr3_length: 15
v_call: TRBV7-2
clone_size: once
cdr3_aa: CASSVAGTSGYEQYF
cdr3_nt: TGTGCCAGCAGCGTGGCCGGGACTAGCGGCTACGAGCAGTACTTC

d_call: .
j_call: TRBJ1-3
cdr3_length: 16
v_call: TRBV19
clone_size: .
cdr3_aa: CASSMSAGLVGNTIYF
cdr3_nt: TGTGCCAGTAGTATGAGCGCGGGGTTGGTTGGAAACACCATATATTTT

d_call: TRBD2
j_call: TRBJ2-7
cdr3_length: 21
v_call: TRBV24-1
clone_size: .
cdr3_aa: CATSDLLYPGTSGIYSYEQYF
cdr3_nt: TGTGCCACCAGTGATCTCCTATACCCCGGGACTAGCGGGATATACTCCTACGAGCAGTACTTC

d_call: .
j_call: TRBJ1-6
cdr3_length: 12
v_call: TRBV6-4
clone_size: .
cdr3_aa: CASSDRDSPLHF
cdr3_nt: TGTGCCAGCAGTGACAGGGATTCACCCCTCCACTTT

d_call: .
j_call: TRBJ1-2
cdr3_length: 14
v_call: TRBV6-5
clone_size: .
cdr3_aa: CASRALTRNYGYTF
cdr3_nt: TGTGCCAGCAGGGCCCTGACAAGGAACTATGGCTACACCTTC

d_call: .
j_call: TRBJ1-4
cdr3_length: 14
v_call: TRBV19
clone_size: .
cdr3_aa: CASSTTYSDLKLFF
cdr3_nt: TGTGCCAGTAGTACCACCTACAGTGACTTAAAACTGTTTTTT

d_call: .
j_call: TRBJ1-3
cdr3_length: 15
v_call: TRBV7-9
clone_size: .
cdr3_aa: CASSAVRGAGNTIYF
cdr3_nt: TGTGCCAGCAGCGCAGTTCGGGGGGCTGGAAACACCATATATTTT

d_call: TRBD1
j_call: TRBJ2-7
cdr3_length: 16
v_call: TRBV11-3
clone_size: .
cdr3_aa: CASSSRRGTGTDEQYF
cdr3_nt: TGTGCCAGCAGCTCCAGAAGGGGGACAGGGACCGACGAGCAGTACTTC

d_call: TRBD2
j_call: TRBJ2-4
cdr3_length: 13
v_call: TRBV6-5
clone_size: .
cdr3_aa: CASSKRGYNIQYF
cdr3_nt: TGTGCCAGCAGTAAGCGGGGGTACAACATTCAGTACTTC

d_call: .
j_call: TRBJ1-6
cdr3_length: 14
v_call: TRBV30
clone_size: .
cdr3_aa: CAWSVVRRGSPLHF
cdr3_nt: TGTGCCTGGAGTGTAGTACGTAGGGGTTCACCCCTCCACTTT

d_call: .
j_call: TRBJ2-1
cdr3_length: 15
v_call: TRBV27
clone_size: once
cdr3_aa: CASSLAGALYNEQFF
cdr3_nt: TGTGCCAGCAGTTTAGCGGGGGCACTCTACAATGAGCAGTTCTTC

d_call: .
j_call: TRBJ1-5
cdr3_length: 15
v_call: TRBV30
clone_size: .
cdr3_aa: CAWSASWDGNQPQHF
cdr3_nt: TGTGCCTGGAGTGCCTCCTGGGACGGCAATCAGCCCCAGCATTTT

d_call: .
j_call: TRBJ1-6
cdr3_length: 16
v_call: TRBV5-1
clone_size: .
cdr3_aa: CASSFATSSYNSPLHF
cdr3_nt: TGCGCCAGCAGCTTCGCGACAAGCTCCTATAATTCACCCCTCCACTTT

d_call: TRBD1
j_call: TRBJ2-2
cdr3_length: 19
v_call: TRBV19
clone_size: .
cdr3_aa: CASSLALTTGTGRVGELFF
cdr3_nt: TGTGCCAGTAGCCTCGCCCTTACTACCGGGACAGGGAGGGTCGGGGAGCTGTTTTTT

d_call: .
j_call: TRBJ2-2
cdr3_length: 16
v_call: TRBV7-6
clone_size: .
cdr3_aa: CASSLASSAGAGELFF
cdr3_nt: TGTGCCAGCAGCTTAGCATCGTCGGCCGGCGCCGGGGAGCTGTTTTTT

d_call: .
j_call: TRBJ1-4
cdr3_length: 13
v_call: TRBV25-1
clone_size: .
cdr3_aa: CAILDRNNEKLFF
cdr3_nt: TGTGCCATCCTTGACAGGAATAATGAAAAACTGTTTTTT

d_call: TRBD1
j_call: TRBJ2-1
cdr3_length: 14
v_call: TRBV7-9
clone_size: .
cdr3_aa: CASSSDRLQDEQFF
cdr3_nt: TGTGCCAGCAGCTCGGACAGGCTACAGGATGAGCAGTTCTTC

d_call: .
j_call: TRBJ2-1
cdr3_length: 17
v_call: TRBV6-2/TRBV6-3
clone_size: .
cdr3_aa: CASSYPVALRTYNEQFF
cdr3_nt: TGTGCCAGCAGTTACCCCGTAGCGTTAAGGACGTACAATGAGCAGTTCTTC

d_call: TRBD1
j_call: TRBJ1-5
cdr3_length: 15
v_call: TRBV19
clone_size: .
cdr3_aa: CASRPGQGSDQPQHF
cdr3_nt: TGTGCCAGTAGACCGGGACAGGGGTCCGATCAGCCCCAGCATTTT

d_call: .
j_call: TRBJ1-6
cdr3_length: 19
v_call: TRBV5-6
clone_size: .
cdr3_aa: CASSPLVWDGKGSDSPLHF
cdr3_nt: TGTGCCAGCAGCCCGCTGGTGTGGGACGGCAAGGGATCGGATTCACCCCTCCACTTT

d_call: .
j_call: TRBJ1-2
cdr3_length: 15
v_call: TRBV24-1
clone_size: once
cdr3_aa: CATPLSGRNNYGYTF
cdr3_nt: TGTGCCACCCCACTCTCGGGACGGAATAACTATGGCTACACCTTC

d_call: TRBD1
j_call: TRBJ2-5
cdr3_length: 14
v_call: TRBV29-1
clone_size: .
cdr3_aa: CSVEGRDRQETQYF
cdr3_nt: TGCAGCGTTGAGGGCCGGGACAGGCAAGAGACCCAGTACTTC

d_call: .
j_call: TRBJ2-1
cdr3_length: 15
v_call: TRBV5-5
clone_size: .
cdr3_aa: CASSLEGGAYNEQFF
cdr3_nt: TGTGCCAGCAGCTTGGAGGGAGGTGCCTACAATGAGCAGTTCTTC

d_call: .
j_call: TRBJ2-3
cdr3_length: 14
v_call: TRBV6-2/TRBV6-3
clone_size: .
cdr3_aa: CASSQGLQTDTQYF
cdr3_nt: TGTGCCAGCAGTCAAGGACTGCAGACAGATACGCAGTATTTT

d_call: .
j_call: TRBJ1-6
cdr3_length: 12
v_call: TRBV27
clone_size: .
cdr3_aa: CASTIQGSPLHF
cdr3_nt: TGTGCCAGCACCATACAGGGTTCACCCCTCCACTTT

d_call: .
j_call: TRBJ1-2
cdr3_length: 16
v_call: TRBV4-3
clone_size: .
cdr3_aa: CASSQQDRQANYGYTF
cdr3_nt: TGCGCCAGCAGCCAACAGGATCGCCAAGCTAACTATGGCTACACCTTC

d_call: .
j_call: TRBJ2-1
cdr3_length: 17
v_call: TRBV6-2/TRBV6-3
clone_size: .
cdr3_aa: CASSYSGGTGVANEQFF
cdr3_nt: TGTGCCAGCAGTTACTCGGGGGGAACGGGAGTTGCCAATGAGCAGTTCTTC

d_call: TRBD2
j_call: TRBJ2-1
cdr3_length: 21
v_call: TRBV18
clone_size: .
cdr3_aa: CASSTSLIRTSGFGSYNEQFF
cdr3_nt: TGTGCCAGCTCAACCTCGCTTATCCGGACTAGCGGGTTTGGGTCCTACAATGAGCAGTTCTTC

d_call: .
j_call: TRBJ1-1
cdr3_length: 14
v_call: TRBV6-5
clone_size: .
cdr3_aa: CASSPTGPHTEAFF
cdr3_nt: TGTGCCAGCAGTCCTACAGGGCCCCACACTGAAGCTTTCTTT

d_call: .
j_call: TRBJ1-6
cdr3_length: 13
v_call: TRBV27
clone_size: .
cdr3_aa: CASTTGRNSPLHF
cdr3_nt: TGTGCCAGCACCACGGGCAGGAATTCACCCCTCCACTTT

d_call: .
j_call: TRBJ2-2
cdr3_length: 11
v_call: TRBV10-1
clone_size: .
cdr3_aa: CASPVTGELFF
cdr3_nt: TGCGCCAGCCCAGTAACCGGGGAGCTGTTTTTT

d_call: .
j_call: TRBJ1-1
cdr3_length: 14
v_call: TRBV27
clone_size: .
cdr3_aa: CASSFGNMNTEAFF
cdr3_nt: TGTGCCAGCAGTTTCGGGAACATGAACACTGAAGCTTTCTTT

d_call: .
j_call: TRBJ1-6
cdr3_length: 20
v_call: TRBV5-1
clone_size: .
cdr3_aa: CASSLRRAGPKTFRGSPLHF
cdr3_nt: TGCGCCAGCAGCTTGCGACGAGCCGGGCCCAAAACCTTCCGGGGTTCACCCCTCCACTTT

d_call: TRBD1
j_call: TRBJ2-7
cdr3_length: 14
v_call: TRBV7-8
clone_size: .
cdr3_aa: CASSALGQGKKQYF
cdr3_nt: TGTGCCAGCAGCGCCCTCGGACAGGGTAAAAAGCAGTACTTC

d_call: .
j_call: TRBJ2-5
cdr3_length: 12
v_call: TRBV24-1
clone_size: .
cdr3_aa: CATSDSSETQYF
cdr3_nt: TGTGCCACCAGTGATTCGTCAGAGACCCAGTACTTC

d_call: TRBD2
j_call: TRBJ2-5
cdr3_length: 15
v_call: TRBV11-3
clone_size: once
cdr3_aa: CASSLGAGVLKTQYF
cdr3_nt: TGTGCCAGCAGCTTAGGAGCGGGAGTTTTGAAGACCCAGTACTTC

d_call: .
j_call: TRBJ1-1
cdr3_length: 15
v_call: TRBV18
clone_size: .
cdr3_aa: CASSLGRAENTEAFF
cdr3_nt: TGTGCCAGCTCCCTTGGCAGGGCTGAGAACACTGAAGCTTTCTTT